This T cell receptor (beta chain) derives from a study of early T cells in non-severe SARS-CoV-2 infection. Background on the study: Sequencing of unsorted whole blood was done on bulk RNA, leaving chains unpaired.

Study-wide points: Private and CD4 specificities were missed by VDJdb matching, which favored anti-spike CD8 responses.

The protocol attached unique molecular identifiers to individual cDNA molecules. TCRdb processed the 5' RACE reads anew with MiXCR; each CDR3 protein has one entry. The repertoire holds about 60,000 distinct CDR3 sequences, with roughly 5.9% as singletons. Points on this clonotype: No antigen is known for it.

Specimen: whole blood. The receptor comes from an adult who was a healthcare worker with PCR-confirmed SARS-CoV-2 infection or an uninfected control (not recorded which).

CDR3 protein: CASSSSRGHEAFF. DNA for the CDR3: TGTGCCAGCAGCTCATCCAGGGGGCATGAAGCTTTCTTT. The genes are TRBV11-3 and TRBJ1-1, with TRBD1 identical over 8 bases. V gave up 4 bases and J gave up 7 bases; unmatched junction bases: 5. Germline-derived CDR1 and CDR2 are SGHNT and YENEEA. This CDR3 comprises 13 residues.